This entry describes one TCR beta chain. No cognate antigen has been identified for it. Base qualities are not provided; no much larger clone lies one nucleotide away. The data are from a study of cytomegalovirus exposure and HLA in healthy donors (dated by TCRdb to 2016 to 2017). Study-level background: An earlier analysis of approximately 600 of the donors reported roughly 300 Gb of sequence data and 117 million unique TCR beta sequences from about 200 million T cells. To predict cytomegalovirus infection status, the study combined high-throughput TCR immunosequencing, statistical association of individual TCRs with disease status, and machine learning. Of the approximately 400 genotyped donors, 65% to 90% were placed in the genetic ancestry cluster associated with self-reported Caucasian donors. An early release covering 550 to 650 HLA-typed donors comprised about 300 gigabases of sequencing data and around 80 million unique TCR sequences. In the later analysis, no new phenotypic data were used to find candidate immune exposures; instead, reliance was placed on TCR beta sequences and their occurrence across donors. Typing coverage varied by locus: roughly 620-630 donors for A, B, C, DRB1 and DQB1; approximately 520 for DQA1; about 600 for DPA1; 450 to 480 for DPB1. A later analysis re-analyzed previously published TCR beta repertoires from hundreds of donors and added high-resolution HLA genotyping to study TCR occurrence patterns. In addition to the first cohort of several hundred subjects, a separate validation cohort of under 150 different subjects was used. Because of strong linkage in the cohort, roughly five DR-DQ haplotypes were treated as single units for association and clustering. Among roughly 400 genotyped donors of the cohort, an average of 235,054 unique TCR beta nucleotide sequences were sequenced per donor, roughly 18% of them non-productive. The study aimed to test whether cataloging public T cell receptors could reveal signatures of past pathogen exposure. An earlier analysis of roughly 580 of the donors used high-throughput TCR beta sequencing to judge whether each TCR beta V gene segment behaved as functional or pseudogenic. Donor age, sex, ethnicity and CMV serostatus were compiled together with the repertoire data. Class I and class II HLA loci were covered by the typing at four-digit resolution. All discovery cohort repertoires had been generated on a single sequencing platform. In a later genetic analysis, genome-wide SNP genotypes for 398 of the 666 donors were used, and that subset was treated as a discovery cohort. The study used immunosequencing to profile the T cell repertoires of about 670 subjects and linked those repertoires to cytomegalovirus serostatus.

The paper as a whole reports these results and caveats: Presence/absence analyses assumed roughly uniform sequencing depth across donors, an assumption that may not hold. The only immune exposure information available for the cohort was CMV serostatus. According to a later genetic analysis, donors in an Asian-associated ancestry cluster had fewer N-insertions in productive TCRs than the approximately 610-donor mean. The cohort was sequenced for TCR beta chains only, and without alpha or paired-chain data the features that could be detected were limited. A further reported finding was that TCR beta sequences accurately predicted the HLA-A and HLA-B alleles for most subjects in the first cohort. A later analysis associated about 16,000 TCR beta sequences with specific HLA alleles at a false discovery rate of 0.05. A later genetic analysis associated a missense DCLRE1C variant with V-gene and J-gene trimming of TCR beta chains, and an independent cohort replicated the association. In the study, some 160 TCR beta chains were listed as associated with cytomegalovirus. Linkage disequilibrium might explain the correlated functional status among segregating V segments, but an unknown experimental factor could not be ruled out. When HLA alleles, especially DR and DQ, strongly co-occurred, TCR associations were difficult to assign to individual alleles. Broadly in line with IMGT annotations, most TCR beta V segments showed up in productive rearrangements about 87% or about 30% of the time in an earlier analysis of under 700 of the donors. A later analysis found that HLA-associated TCR beta chains were more clonally expanded and had lower generation probabilities than equally common non-associated chains. The classifier was reported to diagnose cytomegalovirus status with high specificity and sensitivity in both the original cohort and the validation cohort. HLA typing was unavailable for some donors at each locus, so association tests used only the typed subset. A later analysis found that most CMV-associated TCR beta chains appeared HLA-restricted, with HLA associations seemingly driven largely by CMV exposure. The 87-base-pair reads could not distinguish some IMGT-functional V segments, including TRBV6-2 and TRBV6-3, so those segments were excluded. According to a later analysis, parvovirus B19, influenza, CMV and Epstein-Barr virus appeared linked to several top co-occurrence clusters. In a later analysis, TCR association rates were found to vary across HLA loci, with the most associated TCRs seen for DRB1 alleles and the fewest for HLA-C alleles. It was suggested by the authors that the approach could potentially be generalized to other disease states and immunological phenotypes. The earlier analysis of approximately 590 of the donors excluded seventeen rarely observed V segments, including chromosome 9 orphons, because counts were too low. A group of highly shared sequence variants was considered likely to be a technical artifact of the sequencing pipeline. While some public TCRs were present in many individuals, most TCR sequences turned up only very rarely across donors. A few of the identified cytomegalovirus-associated TCR beta chains were confirmed in vitro to be specific for cytomegalovirus antigens.

The germline V gene encodes CDR1 LNHDA and CDR2 SQIVND (reference sequence). Its CDR3 holds 16 amino acids, cysteine through phenylalanine. Only the CDR3 part of the read is kept: 48 bases, read in frame from the first base. The germline ends are 14 bases apart after V is trimmed by 2 bases and J by 3 bases. The cohort consisted of approximately 690 healthy bone marrow donors. At the time of sampling, every cohort member was nominally healthy, though immune exposures that went unrecorded were likely present. The donor was CMV seropositive and belonged to the group of 250 to 300 seropositive cohort members. A peripheral blood sample was provided by each donor, and peripheral blood mononuclear cells were used for TCR beta sequencing. Genomic DNA extraction from the blood cell samples was performed with the Qiagen DNeasy Blood Extraction Kit. Libraries were constructed by the immunoSEQ multiplex PCR assay. For the multiplex PCR, a mixture combining 60 forward primers for TCR Vbeta segments and 13 reverse primers for TCR Jbeta segments was used. A multiplex PCR assay on genomic DNA amplified the CDR3 region of rearranged TCR beta genes. The amplified TCR beta libraries were sequenced on the Illumina HiSeq System as 87-base-pair reads. In the paper's pipeline: In a later analysis, tens of millions of unique TCR beta chains were counted across the roughly 700 repertoires, and roughly 11 million of these chains were shared by at least two donors. Raw reads were error-corrected and collapsed into unique sequences with a nearest-neighbor algorithm that merged closely related sequences to remove PCR and sequencing errors. To assign V, D and J gene segments, CDR3 sequences were aligned to IMGT reference sequences. For a sequence to be retained, a match of at least six nucleotides to both a V gene segment and a J gene segment was required. Rearrangements were classified as productive when the CDR3 lacked stop codons and remained in frame with V and J, and all other rearrangements were classified as non-productive. Following IMGT convention, CDR3 was defined as the stretch from the second conserved V-encoded cysteine up to the conserved J-encoded phenylalanine. Sequences without an unambiguous match to a single V gene segment were excluded from the earlier analysis of about 640 of the donors. An earlier analysis of some 610 of the donors called V segments functional above 56.7% productive rearrangements and segregating when the between-donor standard deviation exceeded 5%. To diagnose cytomegalovirus status from the catalog of TCR beta chain sequences, a statistical classification framework was built. In a later analysis, V and J genes were assigned by comparing TCR nucleotide sequences against IMGT/GENE-DB human TR gene sequences. A later analysis assigned CDR3 sequences and most-parsimonious VDJ recombination scenarios with the TCRdist pipeline. In a later analysis, each TCR beta chain was defined by its CDR3 amino acid sequence together with its V-gene family, and reads lacking a unique V-gene family were excluded. A later analysis removed several hundred highly shared, low-generation-probability nucleotide sequences to deal with suspected cross-contamination and a sequencing artifact. In a later analysis, a clonal expansion index was calculated for each public chain from normalized within-repertoire ranks of inferred template counts. In a later analysis, generation probabilities were computed using a VDJ recombination model fitted to out-of-frame rearrangements, and the results were checked against IGoR. In a later analysis, hypergeometric tests were used to score TCR-TCR, TCR-HLA and TCR-CMV co-occurrence, with a repertoire-size bias correction applied to TCR pairs. In a later analysis, false discovery rates were estimated by permuting HLA or CMV assignments 20 times. In a later analysis, co-occurring TCRs were grouped using DBSCAN, with TCRdist sequence similarity added in when clustering inside HLA-allele-positive subsets. Repertoires with fewer than 30,000 or more than 120,000 public chains, plus five repertoires with anomalous nucleotide sharing, were excluded from co-occurrence clustering. The immuneACCESS repertoire file appears here via TCRdb, limited to in-frame rearrangements. These files lack a portion of the clones; in checked studies, under half of the deficit traces to unresolved V genes, and the cause of the others is not known. V and J calls plus clone size are reproduced from that table; the DNA served to infer D and trimming. In all, the sample holds over 100,000 clones, and roughly 68% of those were seen once. The ten largest clones add up to approximately 9% of the sample.

The sequencing sample was made of PBMCs. The V gene is TRBV19 and the J gene is TRBJ1-5; the D gene cannot be named for sure. This receptor was taken from a man younger than 40 in good health and CMV-seropositive. The CDR3 loop reads CASSISRGYTNQPQHF. The DNA sequence is as follows: TGTGCCAGTAGTATATCTAGAGGATATACCAATCAGCCCCAGCATTTT.